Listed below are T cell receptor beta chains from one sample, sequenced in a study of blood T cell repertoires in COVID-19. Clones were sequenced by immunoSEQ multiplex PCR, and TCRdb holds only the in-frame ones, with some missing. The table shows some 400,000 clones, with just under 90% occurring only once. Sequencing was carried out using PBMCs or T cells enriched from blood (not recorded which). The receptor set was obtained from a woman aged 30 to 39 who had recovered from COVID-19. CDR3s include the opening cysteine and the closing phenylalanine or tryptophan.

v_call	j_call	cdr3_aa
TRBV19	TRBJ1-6	CASSPTSARVRNSPLHF
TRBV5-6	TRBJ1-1	CASSFGRGNTEAFF
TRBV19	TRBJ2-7	CASTDNYEQYF
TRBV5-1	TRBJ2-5	CASGHSGGDETQYF
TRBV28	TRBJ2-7	CASSLRTAGQREQYF
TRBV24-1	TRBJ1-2	CATSDPGQSGYTF
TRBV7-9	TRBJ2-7	CASSSTGQHYEQYF
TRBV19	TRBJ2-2	CASRDRSGGELFF
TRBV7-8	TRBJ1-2	CASRFTPGQGTYGYTF
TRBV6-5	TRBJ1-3	CATSDRAGNTIYF
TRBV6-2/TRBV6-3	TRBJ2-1	CASSYSRGRRQFF
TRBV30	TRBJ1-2	CAWGSPFYGYTF